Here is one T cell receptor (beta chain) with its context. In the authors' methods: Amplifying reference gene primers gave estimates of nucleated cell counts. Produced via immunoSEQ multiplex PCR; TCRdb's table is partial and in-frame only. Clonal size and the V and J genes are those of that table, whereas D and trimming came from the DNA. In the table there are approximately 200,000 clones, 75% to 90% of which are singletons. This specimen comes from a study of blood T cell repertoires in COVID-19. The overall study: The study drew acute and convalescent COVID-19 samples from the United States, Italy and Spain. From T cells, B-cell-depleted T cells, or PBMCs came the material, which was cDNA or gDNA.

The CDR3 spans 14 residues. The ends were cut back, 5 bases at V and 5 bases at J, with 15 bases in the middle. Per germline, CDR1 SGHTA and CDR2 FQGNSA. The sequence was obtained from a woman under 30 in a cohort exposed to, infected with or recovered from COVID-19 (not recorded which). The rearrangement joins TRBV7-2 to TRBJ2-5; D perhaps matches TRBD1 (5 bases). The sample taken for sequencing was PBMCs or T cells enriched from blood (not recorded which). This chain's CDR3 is CASSPGQGRETQYF. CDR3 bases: TGTGCCAGCAGCCCAGGGCAGGGAAGGGAGACCCAGTACTTC.